This entry features one TCR beta chain sequence. Per germline, CDR1 SGHRS and CDR2 YFSETQ. Trimming took 0 bases from V and 2 from J, leaving 18 bases between them. The CDR3 spans 17 residues. The data derive from a study of graft-versus-host responses after intestinal transplantation. For the study at large: Recipients were given multivisceral, liver-intestinal, or isolated intestinal transplants.

The protocol was immunoSEQ multiplex PCR, while the TCRdb copy is restricted to in-frame clones and leaves out a portion. The sample holds tens of thousands of clones, around 90% seen once. Lamina propria and intraepithelial lymphocytes were released by processing graft tissue. The chain carries TRBV5-1 and TRBJ2-7, with a weak D call TRBD2 (5 bases). The source was ileum tissue, collected 350 to 400 days after transplant. The clonotype was recovered from a human patient who received an intestinal transplant, so some T cells may come from the graft donor. The CDR3 reads CASSLDQSGIRAYEQYF. The CDR3 DNA follows: TGCGCCAGCAGCTTGGATCAGTCGGGGATACGTGCCTACGAGCAGTACTTC. Drawing the rest from reference TRBV5-1 and TRBJ2-7, the complete variable domain is KAGVTQTPRYLIKTRGQQVTLSCSPISGHRSVSWYQQTPGQGLQFLFEYFSETQRNKGNFPGRFSGRQFSNSRSEMNVSTLELGDSALYLCASSLDQSGIRAYEQYFGPGTRLTVT.